The TCR beta chain under discussion was sequenced for a study of T cells in Graves' hyperthyroidism and ophthalmopathy. Study context: Peripheral blood draws took place at initial diagnosis, ahead of any treatment.

Clinical Activity Scores of at least 3, NOSPECS grades of at least 4 and durations under 3 months characterized ophthalmopathy patients. Study findings and constraints: Ophthalmopathy was model-predicted a median about 6 months pre-onset.

The source material, RNA transcripts, was used to amplify TCR beta CDR3 regions. TCR CDR3 regions were first amplified by RT-PCR with HTBI primers. TCRdb re-called the multiplex PCR reads with MiXCR, one entry per CDR3 protein. This sample carries hundreds of thousands of distinct CDR3 sequences, 11% to 15% of them seen once, and the ten largest clones take 25% to 30%. For this clonotype: Its antigen remains unknown.

This CDR3 has 13 residues. Germline V gives CDR1 MNHNS, CDR2 SASEGT. Trimming removed 3 bases at V and 6 bases at J, with 11 bases between. The specimen was blood. This clonotype originated in a man aged 45-65 years with Graves' ophthalmopathy. This chain links TRBV6-1 with TRBJ1-1; D not certain. CDR3 nucleotides: TGTGCCAGCAGTGAGTCAGGACCGGCTGAAGCTTTCTTT. It translates to CASSESGPAEAFF.